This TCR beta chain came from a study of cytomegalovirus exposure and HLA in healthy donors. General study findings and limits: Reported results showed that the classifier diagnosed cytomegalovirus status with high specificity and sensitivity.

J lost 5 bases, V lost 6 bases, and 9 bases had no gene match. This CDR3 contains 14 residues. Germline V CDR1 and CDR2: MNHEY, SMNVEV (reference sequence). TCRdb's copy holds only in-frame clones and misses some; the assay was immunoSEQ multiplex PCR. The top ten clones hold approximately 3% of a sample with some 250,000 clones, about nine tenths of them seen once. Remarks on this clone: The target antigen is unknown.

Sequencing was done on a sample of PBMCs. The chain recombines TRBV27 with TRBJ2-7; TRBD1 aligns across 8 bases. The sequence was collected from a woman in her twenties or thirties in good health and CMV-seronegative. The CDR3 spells CASSLRGPSHEQYF. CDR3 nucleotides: TGTGCCAGCAGCCTCAGGGGGCCTTCCCACGAGCAGTACTTC.